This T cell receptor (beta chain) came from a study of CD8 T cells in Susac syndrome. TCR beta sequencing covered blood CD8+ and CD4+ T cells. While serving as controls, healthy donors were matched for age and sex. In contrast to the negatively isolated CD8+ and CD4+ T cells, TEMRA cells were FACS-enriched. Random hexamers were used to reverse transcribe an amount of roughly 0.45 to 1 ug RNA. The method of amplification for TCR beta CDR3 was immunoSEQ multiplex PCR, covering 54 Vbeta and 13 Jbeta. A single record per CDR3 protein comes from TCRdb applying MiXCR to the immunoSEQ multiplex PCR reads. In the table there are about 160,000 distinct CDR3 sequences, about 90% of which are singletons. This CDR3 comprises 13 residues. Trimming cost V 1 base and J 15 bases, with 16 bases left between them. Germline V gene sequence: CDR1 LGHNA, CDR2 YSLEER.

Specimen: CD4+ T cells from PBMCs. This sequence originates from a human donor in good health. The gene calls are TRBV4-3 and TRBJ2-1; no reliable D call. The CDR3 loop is CASSQAPPESLFF. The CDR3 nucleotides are TGCGCCAGCAGCCAAGCACCGCCTGAATCACTGTTCTTC.